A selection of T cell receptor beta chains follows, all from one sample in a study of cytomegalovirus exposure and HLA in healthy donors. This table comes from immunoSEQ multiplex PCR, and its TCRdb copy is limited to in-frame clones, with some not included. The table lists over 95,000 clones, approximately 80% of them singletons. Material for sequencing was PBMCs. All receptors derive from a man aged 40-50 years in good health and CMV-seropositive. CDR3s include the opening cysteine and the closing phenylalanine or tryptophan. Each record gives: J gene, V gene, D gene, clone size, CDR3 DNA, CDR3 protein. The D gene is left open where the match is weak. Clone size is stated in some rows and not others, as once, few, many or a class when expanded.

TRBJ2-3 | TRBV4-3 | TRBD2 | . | TGCGCCAGCAGCCAGCTCACCCGGGGGAGGGGCACAGATACGCAGTATTTT | CASSQLTRGRGTDTQYF
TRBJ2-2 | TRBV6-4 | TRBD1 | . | TGTGCCAGCAGTGACTTCGACAGGGGCCCCGGGGAGCTGTTTTTT | CASSDFDRGPGELFF
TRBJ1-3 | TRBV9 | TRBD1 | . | TGTGCCAGCAGCGCCAGGGGACAGGGGGGCGGAAACACCATATATTTT | CASSARGQGGGNTIYF
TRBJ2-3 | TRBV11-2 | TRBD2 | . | TGTGCCAGCAGCCCAGGGACTAGCGGGGGGGTACAAGATACGCAGTATTTT | CASSPGTSGGVQDTQYF
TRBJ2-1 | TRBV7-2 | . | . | TGTGCCAGCAGCTCTAACCTTGAGCAGTTCTTC | CASSSNLEQFF
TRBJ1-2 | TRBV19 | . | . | TGTGCCAGTAGCAACCGCGAATCACAGGCTAACTATGGCTACACCTTC | CASSNRESQANYGYTF
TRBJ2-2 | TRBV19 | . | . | TGTGCCAGTAGTATCAGAGGGACCGGGGAGCTGTTTTTT | CASSIRGTGELFF
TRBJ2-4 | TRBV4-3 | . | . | TGCGCCAGCAGCCAAGACCCTTGGGACACCAAAAACATTCAGTACTTC | CASSQDPWDTKNIQYF
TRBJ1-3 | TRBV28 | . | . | TGTGCCAGCAGTCCCCTCAGAGACAGAAACACCATATATTTT | CASSPLRDRNTIYF
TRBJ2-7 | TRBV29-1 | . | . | TGCAGCGTCACATTTTCAAGGGGCTCTTACGAGCAGTACTTC | CSVTFSRGSYEQYF
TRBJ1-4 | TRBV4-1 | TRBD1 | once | TGCGCCAGCAGCCAAGGGACAGGGGGGGGACTTAATGAAAAACTGTTTTTT | CASSQGTGGGLNEKLFF
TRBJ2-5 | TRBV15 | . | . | TGTGCCACCAGCAGAGATGGCACGGAGACCCAGTACTTC | CATSRDGTETQYF
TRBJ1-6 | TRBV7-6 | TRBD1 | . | TGTGCCAGCACCTATCGACAGGGGATAACCTATAATTCACCCCTCCACTTT | CASTYRQGITYNSPLHF
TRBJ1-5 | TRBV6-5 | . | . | TGTGCCAGCAGTTTCTCCAGGGGAGAGCAGCCCCAGCATTTT | CASSFSRGEQPQHF
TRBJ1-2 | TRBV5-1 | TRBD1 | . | TGCGCCAGCAGCTTGGCCGGATTGGGACAGGGTGGCTACACCTTC | CASSLAGLGQGGYTF
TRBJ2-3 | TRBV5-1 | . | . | TGCGCCAGCAGCTTGAGTCAGTCCACAGATACGCAGTATTTT | CASSLSQSTDTQYF
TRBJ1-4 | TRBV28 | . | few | TGTGCCAGCAGGAAACACAGGGTTAATGAAAAACTGTTTTTT | CASRKHRVNEKLFF
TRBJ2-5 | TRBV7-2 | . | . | TGTGCCAGCAGCTTAGTATGGGAGACAAGGGCCCAGTACTTC | CASSLVWETRAQYF
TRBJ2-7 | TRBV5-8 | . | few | TGTGCCAGCAGGACAGAGATGAGCTCCTACGAGCAGTACTTC | CASRTEMSSYEQYF
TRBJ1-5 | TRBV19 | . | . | TGTGCCAGTAGTATAGGTGTATCGGGGCCCCAGCATTTT | CASSIGVSGPQHF
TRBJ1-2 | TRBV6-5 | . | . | TGTGCCAGCAGAGCGGGCCCCCAGGTCTATGGCTACACCTTC | CASRAGPQVYGYTF
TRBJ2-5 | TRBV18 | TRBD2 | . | TGTGCCAGCTCACCACCGGTGGCACTAGCGGGGGTTTCGTTAGAGACCCAGTACTTC | CASSPPVALAGVSLETQYF
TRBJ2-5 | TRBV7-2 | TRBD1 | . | TGTGCCAGCAGACTGACAGGGGGGGGAGAGACCCAGTACTTC | CASRLTGGGETQYF
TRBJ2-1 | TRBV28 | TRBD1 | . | TGTGCCAGCAGTGACAGGGATTACAATGAGCAGTTCTTC | CASSDRDYNEQFF
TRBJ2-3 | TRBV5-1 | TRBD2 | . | TGCGCCAGCAGCTTGGTGCGGGGGATCACAGATACGCAGTATTTT | CASSLVRGITDTQYF
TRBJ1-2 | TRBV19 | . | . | TGTGCCAGCCTACCCACCACAGGCTACCATGGCTACACCTTC | CASLPTTGYHGYTF
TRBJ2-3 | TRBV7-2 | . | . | TGTGCCAGCAGCTTCGTGTTGGATACGCAGTATTTT | CASSFVLDTQYF
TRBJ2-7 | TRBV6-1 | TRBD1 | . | TGTGCCAGCAGGCGGCAGGGGGCATACGAGCAGTACTTC | CASRRQGAYEQYF
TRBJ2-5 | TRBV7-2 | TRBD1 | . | TGTGCCAGCAGCTTAGCCCTAGGACAGGGGGCCACAGAGACCCAGTACTTC | CASSLALGQGATETQYF
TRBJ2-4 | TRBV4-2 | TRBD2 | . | TGTGCCAGCGGGACTAGCGGGTTAGCCAAAAACATTCAGTACTTC | CASGTSGLAKNIQYF
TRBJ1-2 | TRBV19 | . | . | TGTGCCAGTAGTAGGAGGGCCGGCTCCTTGGGGTATGGCTACACCTTC | CASSRRAGSLGYGYTF
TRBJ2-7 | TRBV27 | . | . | TGTGCCAGCAGTCATACAGGGTCCGAGCAGTACTTC | CASSHTGSEQYF
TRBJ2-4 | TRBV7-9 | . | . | TGTTCCAGCAGCCCAGGGCGAGGATGGGGACTAGCCAAAAACATTCAGTACTTC | CSSSPGRGWGLAKNIQYF
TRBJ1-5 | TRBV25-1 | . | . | TGTGCCAGCAGTGAACCTTCGGCCGGAGACGACAATCAGCCCCAGCATTTT | CASSEPSAGDDNQPQHF
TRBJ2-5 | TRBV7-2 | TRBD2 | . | TGTGCCAGCAGCTTGGCCGGGACTAGAGGAGAGACCCAGTACTTC | CASSLAGTRGETQYF
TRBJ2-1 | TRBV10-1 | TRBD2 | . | TGCGCCAGCAGTGACCTAGCGGGGGGGCCTCATGAGCAGTTCTTC | CASSDLAGGPHEQFF
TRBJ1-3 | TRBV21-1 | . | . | TGTGCCAGCCAGGTTGAAGGAAACACCATATATTTT | CASQVEGNTIYF
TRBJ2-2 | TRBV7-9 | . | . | TGTGCCCGCGGGGCGGCGGGACCCGCCGGGGAGCTGTTTTTT | CARGAAGPAGELFF
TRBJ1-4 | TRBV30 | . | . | TGTGCCTGGTCTCTCGGAGGAGAAAAACTGTTTTTT | CAWSLGGEKLFF
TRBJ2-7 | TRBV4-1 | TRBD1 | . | TGCGCCAGCAGCCAACCCCGGGACAGGGGTTCCTACGAGCAGTACTTC | CASSQPRDRGSYEQYF
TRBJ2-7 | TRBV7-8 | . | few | TGTGCCAGCAGCTTAGAGGGGAAGCAGTACTTC | CASSLEGKQYF
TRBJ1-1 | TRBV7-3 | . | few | TGTGCCAGCAGCACCCACTCCTCCAGGGACACTGAAGCTTTCTTT | CASSTHSSRDTEAFF
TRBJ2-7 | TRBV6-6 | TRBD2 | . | TGTGCCAGCAGTTACGGGGTAGCGGGGAGGGACGAGCAGTACTTC | CASSYGVAGRDEQYF
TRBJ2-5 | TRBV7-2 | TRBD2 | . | TGTGCCAGCAGCTTAGTGGGCGGGGGGCCTGAGACCCAGTACTTC | CASSLVGGGPETQYF
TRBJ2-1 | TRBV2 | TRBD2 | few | TGTGCCAGCAGCCCCCCCGGGCTAGCGGGGGGGCATGAGCAGTTCTTC | CASSPPGLAGGHEQFF
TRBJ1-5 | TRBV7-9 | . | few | TGTGCCAGCAGCTTGGCAGGGTCAGGGGTGCCCCAGCATTTT | CASSLAGSGVPQHF